This T cell receptor beta chain was recorded in a study of T cell changes during pregnancy in multiple sclerosis (dated by TCRdb to between 2018 and 2020). In the study overall: Changes in the T cell repertoire over the course of pregnancy were examined in this study in women with multiple sclerosis.

Taken from cysteine to phenylalanine, the CDR3 has 14 residues. CDR3 DNA only is kept here, 42 bases in frame from base 1. CDR1 MGHRA and CDR2 YSYEKL are derived from the germline V gene. Unmatched junction bases come to 3, with V trimmed by 2 bases and J by 3 bases. A remark on this clone: Its antigen remains undetermined. No base quality information exists; no much larger clone differs at one position.

The library was produced with the immunoSEQ multiplex PCR assay. Held by TCRdb, this immuneACCESS table contains in-frame sequences only and omits some clones. Under half of the omission traces to an unresolved V gene where checked; the cause of the rest is unknown. Here the sample has over 45,000 clones; around 92% occur a single time. The ten largest clones capture 2% to 2.5% of the sample. The chain uses TRBV4-1 and TRBJ2-7; TRBD2 matches 8 bases in the middle. The clonotype originates from a female donor with multiple sclerosis, enrolled in a pregnancy study. The sequencing used peripheral blood, collected in the third trimester of pregnancy. The CDR3 in this case is CASSQPGLDYEQYF. The DNA reads TGCGCCAGCAGCCAACCGGGACTAGACTACGAGCAGTACTTC.